This T cell receptor (beta chain) came from a study of cytomegalovirus exposure and HLA in healthy donors. Study-level background: Of the donors genotyped, 398 in all, less than 90% fell in the Caucasian-associated ancestry cluster.

With regard to this clone: The antigen is unknown.

Regarding the study as a whole: Immune exposure was documented only through CMV serostatus. Most of the TCR beta V segments (in an earlier analysis) were productive either about 87% or about 30% of the time.

The CDR3 extends over 15 amino acids. Trimming left V 2 bases short and J 3 bases short, with 10 bases between. Germline CDR1 and CDR2: SNHLY and FYNNEI. A multiplex PCR was run with 60 Vbeta primers and 13 Jbeta primers. Data came from immunoSEQ multiplex PCR; TCRdb stores just in-frame clones and leaves some out. The sample includes about 120,000 clones, less than 85% seen only once; the top ten take about 8.9%. Specimen: PBMCs. The sequence derives from a man in his thirties or forties in good health and CMV-seropositive. J is TRBJ1-4 and V is TRBV2; D is unresolved. As DNA, the CDR3 is TGTGCCAGCAGTGAAATCCGTACGGCTAATGAAAAACTGTTTTTT. It codes for CASSEIRTANEKLFF. Variable domain in full (rest from reference TRBV2 and TRBJ1-4): EPEVTQTPSHQVTQMGQEVILRCVPISNHLYFYWYRQILGQKVEFLVSFYNNEISEKSEIFDDQFSVERPDGSNFTLKIRSTKLEDSAMYFCASSEIRTANEKLFFGSGTQLSVL.